What follows describes a single T cell receptor (beta chain). Its antigen remains unidentified. Bulk TCR libraries were made with methods that had been previously described and with listed TCR primers. Via MiXCR, TCRdb re-called the PCR reads, giving one row per CDR3 protein. The sample contains about 320,000 distinct CDR3 sequences, over 20% of which appear only once. The data derive from a study of molecular identifiers for immune sequencing clone quantification. Regarding the study as a whole: Clones above 20 RNA copies contained over 97% of effector molecules and under 1% of naive molecules. Spiked TCR RNA from one Jurkat cell reportedly showed up when mixed among more than 900,000 naive cells.

Sorting defined naive CD8 T cells as CD8+CD4-CCR7+CD45RA+. With V trimmed by 8 bases and J by 6 bases, 12 bases remained unmatched. CDR3 length equals 14 residues. The germline gives CDR1 GTSNPN, CDR2 SVGIG (reference sequence). Source material: naive CD8+ T cells from blood, with Jurkat cell RNA spiked in. Specified subset: FACS-sorted CD8+CD4-CCR7+CD45RA+ naive T cells. This rearrangement joins TRBV30 to TRBJ2-3, with 9 nucleotides matching TRBD1. The sequence was obtained from a human donor in good health. Some libraries in this study had Jurkat cell RNA spiked in. The CDR3 nucleotides are TGTGCCGCCGACAGGGGGGAAGCAGGGGATACGCAGTATTTT. Its translation: CAADRGEAGDTQYF.